This record covers a single T cell receptor beta chain. The antigen is not known. The entry originates in a study of shared clonotypes between healthy human individuals. Study findings and constraints: The donor pool, a small one, limited the genetic and exposure-history diversity represented.

Germline V lookup: CDR1 LNHDA, CDR2 SQIVND (reference sequence). V lost 3 bases and J lost 2, with 16 bases in between. The CDR3 is 16 amino acids. Here immunoSEQ multiplex PCR was the method, and the copy in TCRdb shows in-frame clones only, minus some. The sample lists about half a million clones; around 79% were seen once. Recent vaccinations or acute infections were absent in the healthy HIV-negative adult donors. All of the donors resided in Nashville, Tennessee, and each was a Caucasian adult. J is TRBJ1-1 and V is TRBV19; TRBD1 might be the D (5 bases). This receptor was taken from a woman aged 40 to 49 in good health. Some clones in this sample may be carry-over from other donors' samples. The specimen was PBMCs. Written as DNA, the CDR3 is TGTGCCAGTAGTATGTCGGCGGGACGGTTCAACACTGAAGCTTTCTTT. It encodes CASSMSAGRFNTEAFF. The full variable domain, its missing parts supplied by reference TRBV19 and TRBJ1-1, is DGGITQSPKYLFRKEGQNVTLSCEQNLNHDAMYWYRQDPGQGLRLIYYSQIVNDFQKGDIAEGYSVSREKKESFPLTVTSAQKNPTAFYLCASSMSAGRFNTEAFFGQGTRLTVV.